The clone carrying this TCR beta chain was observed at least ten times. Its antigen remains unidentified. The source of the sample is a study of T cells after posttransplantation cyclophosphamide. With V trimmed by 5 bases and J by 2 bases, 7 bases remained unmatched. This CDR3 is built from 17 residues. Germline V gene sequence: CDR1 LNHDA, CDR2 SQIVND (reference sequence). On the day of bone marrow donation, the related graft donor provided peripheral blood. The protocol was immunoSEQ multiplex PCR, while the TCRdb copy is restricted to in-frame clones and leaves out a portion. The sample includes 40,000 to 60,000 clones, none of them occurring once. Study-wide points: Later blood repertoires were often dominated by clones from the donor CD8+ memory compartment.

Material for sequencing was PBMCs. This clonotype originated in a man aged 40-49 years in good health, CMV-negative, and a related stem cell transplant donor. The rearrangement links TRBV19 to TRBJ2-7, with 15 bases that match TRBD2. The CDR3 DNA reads TGTGCCAGTAGTTCCGGGACTAGCGGGAGGCCTCCCTACGAGCAGTACTTC. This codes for CASSSGTSGRPPYEQYF.